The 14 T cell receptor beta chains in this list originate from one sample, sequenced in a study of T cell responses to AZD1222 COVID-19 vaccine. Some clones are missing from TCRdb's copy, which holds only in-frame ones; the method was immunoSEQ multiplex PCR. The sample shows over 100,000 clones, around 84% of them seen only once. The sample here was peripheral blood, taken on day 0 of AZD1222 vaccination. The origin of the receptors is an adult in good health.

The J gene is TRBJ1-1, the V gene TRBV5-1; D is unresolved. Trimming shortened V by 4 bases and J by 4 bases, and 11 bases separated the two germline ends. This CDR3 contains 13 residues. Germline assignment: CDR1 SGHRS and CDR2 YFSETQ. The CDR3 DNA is TGCGCCAGCAGCCCCCTCACTGGCACTGAAGCTTTCTTT. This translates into CASSPLTGTEAFF.

DNA for the CDR3: TGTGCCAGCAGTTCTCGACAGGGCGCGCACTATGGCTACACCTTC. It translates to CASSSRQGAHYGYTF. This rearrangement joins TRBV6-5 to TRBJ1-2, with TRBD1 matching 7 bases. The germline gives CDR1 MNHEY, CDR2 SVGAGI. The CDR3 runs 15 residues. J gave up 3 bases and V 4 bases, and 8 bases lay outside the gene matches.

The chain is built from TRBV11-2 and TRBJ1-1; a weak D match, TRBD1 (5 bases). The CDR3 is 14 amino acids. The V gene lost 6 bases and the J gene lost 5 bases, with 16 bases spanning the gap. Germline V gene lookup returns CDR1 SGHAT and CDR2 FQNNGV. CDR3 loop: CASSYGWRGTEAFF. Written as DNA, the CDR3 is TGTGCCAGCAGTTATGGCTGGAGGGGAACTGAAGCTTTCTTT.

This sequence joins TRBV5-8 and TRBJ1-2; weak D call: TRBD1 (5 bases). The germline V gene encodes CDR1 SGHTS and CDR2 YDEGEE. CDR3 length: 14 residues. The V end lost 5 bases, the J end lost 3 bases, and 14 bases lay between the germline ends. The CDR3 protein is CASRRLGGDYGYTF. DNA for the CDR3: TGTGCCAGCAGAAGGCTGGGGGGGGACTATGGCTACACCTTC.

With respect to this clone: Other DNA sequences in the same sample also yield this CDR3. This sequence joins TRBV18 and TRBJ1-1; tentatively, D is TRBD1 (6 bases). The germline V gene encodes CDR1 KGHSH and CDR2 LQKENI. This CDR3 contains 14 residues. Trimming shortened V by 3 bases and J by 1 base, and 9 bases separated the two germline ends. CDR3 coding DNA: TGTGCCAGCTCACCTCGGGGGCGGAACACTGAAGCTTTCTTT. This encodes CASSPRGRNTEAFF.

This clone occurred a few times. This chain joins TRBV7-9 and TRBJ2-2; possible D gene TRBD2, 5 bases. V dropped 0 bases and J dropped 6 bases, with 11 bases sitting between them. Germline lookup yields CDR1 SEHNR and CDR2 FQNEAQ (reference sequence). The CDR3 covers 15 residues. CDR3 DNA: TGTGCCAGCAGCTTAGCGGGCGAGGAGGCCGGGGAGCTGTTTTTT. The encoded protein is CASSLAGEEAGELFF.

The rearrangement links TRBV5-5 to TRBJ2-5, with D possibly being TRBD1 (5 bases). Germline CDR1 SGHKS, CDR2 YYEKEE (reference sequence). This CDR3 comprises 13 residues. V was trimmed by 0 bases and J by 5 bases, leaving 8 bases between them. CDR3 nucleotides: TGTGCCAGCAGCTTGGGACAGCTGGAGACCCAGTACTTC. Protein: CASSLGQLETQYF.

DNA for the CDR3: TGTGCCAGCAGAAGCAGCTATAATTCACCCCTCCACTTT. Encoded protein: CASRSSYNSPLHF. The chain carries TRBV6-5 and TRBJ1-6, with D unclear. The ends were cut back, 6 bases at V and 3 bases at J, with 6 bases in the middle. From germline, CDR1 is MNHEY and CDR2 SVGAGI. The CDR3 is 13 residues long.

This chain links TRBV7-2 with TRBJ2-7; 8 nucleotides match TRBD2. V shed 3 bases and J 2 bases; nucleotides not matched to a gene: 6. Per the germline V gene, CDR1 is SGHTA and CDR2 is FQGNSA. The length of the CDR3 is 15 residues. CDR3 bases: TGTGCCAGCAGCTTGTGGCGGGGGGCCGCCTACGAGCAGTACTTC. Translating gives CASSLWRGAAYEQYF.

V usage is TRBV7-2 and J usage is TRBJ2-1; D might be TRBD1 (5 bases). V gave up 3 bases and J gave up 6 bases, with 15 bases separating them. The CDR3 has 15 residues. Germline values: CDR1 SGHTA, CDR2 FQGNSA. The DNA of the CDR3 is TGTGCCAGCAGCTTCGGCCAGGGTAGGTTCAATGAGCAGTTCTTC. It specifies CASSFGQGRFNEQFF. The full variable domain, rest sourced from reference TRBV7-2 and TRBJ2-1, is GAGVSQSPSNKVTEKGKDVELRCDPISGHTALYWYRQSLGQGLEFLIYFQGNSAPDKSGLPSDRFSAERTGGSVSTLTIQRTQQEDSAVYLCASSFGQGRFNEQFFGPGTRLTVL.

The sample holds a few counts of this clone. The CDR3 loop is CASSSRGQGLVTQPQHF. CDR3 coding DNA: TGTGCCAGCAGCTCCAGAGGACAGGGGTTGGTAACTCAGCCCCAGCATTTT. This rearrangement joins TRBV7-2 to TRBJ1-5, with TRBD1 identical over 9 bases. V dropped 4 bases and J dropped 6; count of bases not matched to a gene: 13. There are 17 residues in the CDR3. The germline V gene has CDR1 SGHTA and CDR2 FQGNSA.

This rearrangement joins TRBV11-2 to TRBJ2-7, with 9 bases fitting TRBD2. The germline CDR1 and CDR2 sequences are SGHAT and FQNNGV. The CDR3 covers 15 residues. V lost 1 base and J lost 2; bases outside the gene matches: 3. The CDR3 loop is CASSLGTSAPYEQYF. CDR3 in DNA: TGTGCCAGCAGCTTAGGGACTAGCGCTCCCTACGAGCAGTACTTC.

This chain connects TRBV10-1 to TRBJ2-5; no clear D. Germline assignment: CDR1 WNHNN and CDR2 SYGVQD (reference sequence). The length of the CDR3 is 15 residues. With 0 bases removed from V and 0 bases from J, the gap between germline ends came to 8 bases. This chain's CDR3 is CASSESVGYQETQYF. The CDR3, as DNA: TGCGCCAGCAGTGAGTCGGTGGGGTACCAAGAGACCCAGTACTTC.

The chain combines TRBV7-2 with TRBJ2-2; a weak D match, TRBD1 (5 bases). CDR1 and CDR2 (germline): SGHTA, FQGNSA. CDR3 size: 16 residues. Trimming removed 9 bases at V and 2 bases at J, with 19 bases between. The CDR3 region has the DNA TGTGCCAGTCCTACCTGGGGCGCCTCCAACACCGGGGAGCTGTTTTTT. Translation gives CASPTWGASNTGELFF.